Listed below are T cell receptor beta chains from one sample, sequenced in a study of T-cell reconstitution after alpha-beta-depleted transplantation in children. One entry per CDR3 protein, called by TCRdb with MiXCR from the PCR reads. The table includes 300,000 to 400,000 distinct CDR3 sequences, 16% detected once. Sample: PBMCs, mostly from graft donor cells, taken 360 days after TCRalphabeta/CD19-depleted stem cell transplant. The receptors originated from a male patient between 2 and 10 years old who had a stem cell transplant for acute lymphoblastic leukemia, so the T cells may come from the graft donor. CDR3s include the opening cysteine and the closing phenylalanine or tryptophan. The D gene is left open where the match is weak. Some rows mark clone size as missing; the rest say once, few, many or name a class of expanded clone.

TGTGCCATCAGTGAGGGTCTAGCGGGTATCAATGAGCAGTTCTTC,CAISEGLAGINEQFF,TRBD2,few,TRBV10-3,TRBJ2-1
TGTGCCAGCAGCTTCGACGGACAGGAAAGGAACGAGCAGTACTTC,CASSFDGQERNEQYF,TRBD1,few,TRBV4-2,TRBJ2-7
TGTGCCAGCAGTGAAGGTGTTGTGGCCAACGTCCTGACTTTC,CASSEGVVANVLTF,.,few,TRBV6-1,TRBJ2-6
TGCAGCGAGCGACAGACGGGCACAGATACGCAGTATTTT,CSERQTGTDTQYF,.,.,TRBV20-1,TRBJ2-3
TGTGCCAGCAGTTTTGGGGCAGGGGGCCCCTACGAGCAGTACTTC,CASSFGAGGPYEQYF,TRBD1,many,TRBV12-3/TRBV12-4,TRBJ2-7
TGCAGCGCCACAAGAACCCTTAGGGGGACGCAGTATTTT,CSATRTLRGTQYF,.,few,TRBV20-1,TRBJ2-3
TGCGCCAGCAGCCAAGACTCCCGGACAGGATCCTACGAGCAGTACTTC,CASSQDSRTGSYEQYF,TRBD1,few,TRBV4-3,TRBJ2-7
TGTGCCAGCAGCTTAGACTCCTATACGCAGTATTTT,CASSLDSYTQYF,.,.,TRBV7-9,TRBJ2-3
TGTGCCAGCAGTGGAAGGGACAGCCCCAGCTCCTACAATGAGCAGTTCTTC,CASSGRDSPSSYNEQFF,TRBD1,many,TRBV2,TRBJ2-1
TGTGCCAGCAGCCAAGATTCGGGAAGGGGCCAGGAGACCCAGTACTTC,CASSQDSGRGQETQYF,.,.,TRBV4-2,TRBJ2-5
TGTGCCAGCAGTTTGAAGCGAAACTATGGCTACACCTTC,CASSLKRNYGYTF,.,few,TRBV12-3/TRBV12-4,TRBJ1-2
TGTGCCAGCAGTGAAATAGGGACTAGCAGCTACAATGAGCAGTTCTTC,CASSEIGTSSYNEQFF,TRBD2,many,TRBV25-1,TRBJ2-1
TGCGCCAGCAGCTCAACTGAGTTCCGGACGGAGACCCAGTACTTC,CASSSTEFRTETQYF,.,few,TRBV5-1,TRBJ2-5
TGTGCCAGCAGCCAAGAAGCACAGGGTGGGGAGACCCAGTACTTC,CASSQEAQGGETQYF,.,few,TRBV4-2,TRBJ2-5
TGCAGTGCTAGACCCCCTAGCGCACAAGAGACCCAGTACTTC,CSARPPSAQETQYF,.,.,TRBV20-1,TRBJ2-5
TGCGCCAGCAGCTCGGGGGGGACGAACTTCTGGGAGCAGTACTTC,CASSSGGTNFWEQYF,TRBD2,.,TRBV5-1,TRBJ2-7
TGCAGCGCCACAGGGGGGGCGAACACTGAAGCTTTCTTT,CSATGGANTEAFF,TRBD1,few,TRBV29-1,TRBJ1-1
TGTGCCACCAGCAGAGTGAGGGGACCTGGGATCTCTGGGGCCAACGTCCTGACTTTC,CATSRVRGPGISGANVLTF,.,.,TRBV15,TRBJ2-6
TGTGCCAGCAGTTGGACTAGCTACAATGAGCAGTTCTTC,CASSWTSYNEQFF,TRBD2,few,TRBV27,TRBJ2-1
TGTGCCAGCAGCTTAAGGGGCATTAGGCGGGAGGTCGTTCGCACCGGGGAGCTGTTTTTT,CASSLRGIRREVVRTGELFF,TRBD2,.,TRBV7-3,TRBJ2-2
TGTGCCAGCAGTAGCGGGAGGGTCACAGATACGCAGTATTTT,CASSSGRVTDTQYF,TRBD2,few,TRBV28,TRBJ2-3
TGTGCCAGCAGCTTATTAGGGGACAGCCCCTTCGATGAGCAGTTCTTC,CASSLLGDSPFDEQFF,TRBD1,few,TRBV7-2,TRBJ2-1
TGCGCCAGCAGCTTACAGCAGAGGGACTACGAGCAGTACTTC,CASSLQQRDYEQYF,.,many,TRBV5-1,TRBJ2-7
TGTGCCAGCTCACCGGCCGGCCCACAAGAGACCCAGTACTTC,CASSPAGPQETQYF,.,few,TRBV18,TRBJ2-5
TGTGCCAGCAGCTTAGCGGGACGGAGCTACAATGAGCAGTTCTTC,CASSLAGRSYNEQFF,.,many,TRBV7-8,TRBJ2-1
TGCGCCAGCAGCCAAGATCTGGTAGCGGGAGTTATGGGCTCCTACAATGAGCAGTTCTTC,CASSQDLVAGVMGSYNEQFF,TRBD2,.,TRBV4-3,TRBJ2-1
TGTGCCAGCAGCTTATTCGGGAGGGAGACCCAGTACTTC,CASSLFGRETQYF,TRBD2,few,TRBV7-8,TRBJ2-5
TGTGCCAGCAGTTACACAGCGGGAGGGGTCTACAATGAGCAGTTCTTC,CASSYTAGGVYNEQFF,TRBD2,once,TRBV6-2/TRBV6-3,TRBJ2-1
TGTGCCAGCAGCTTTCCAGGGAGTGGTGAGCAGTACTTC,CASSFPGSGEQYF,.,.,TRBV5-5,TRBJ2-7
TGCGCCAGCAGCCACGGGACAGGGAACACTGAAGCTTTCTTT,CASSHGTGNTEAFF,TRBD1,.,TRBV5-1,TRBJ1-1
TGCGCCAGCAGCCAAAGTGAAGCCGTAACAGAGACCCAGTACTTC,CASSQSEAVTETQYF,.,many,TRBV4-3,TRBJ2-5
TGTGCCAGCAGCTTTGGCGGGAGTTTGTACAATGAGCAGTTCTTC,CASSFGGSLYNEQFF,TRBD2,few,TRBV7-2,TRBJ2-1